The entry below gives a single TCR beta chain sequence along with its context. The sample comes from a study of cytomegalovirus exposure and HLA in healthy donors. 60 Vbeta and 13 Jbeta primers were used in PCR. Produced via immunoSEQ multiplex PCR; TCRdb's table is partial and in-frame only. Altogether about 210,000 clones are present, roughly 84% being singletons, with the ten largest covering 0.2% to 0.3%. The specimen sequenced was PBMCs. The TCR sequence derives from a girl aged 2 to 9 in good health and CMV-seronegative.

The DNA of the CDR3 is TGTGCTAGTGGTTTACCCACGACTCGGCGGGGGAGTTACAATGAGCAGTTCTTC. Translating it yields CASGLPTTRRGSYNEQFF. The gene calls are TRBV12-5 and TRBJ2-1, with TRBD2 identical over 7 bases. Looked up from germline, CDR1 is LGHNT and CDR2 is FRNRAP. The V and J ends lost 3 bases and 4 bases, in that order; junction bases with no gene match: 15. This CDR3 spans 18 amino acids.